The source of this T cell receptor beta chain is a study of early T cells in non-severe SARS-CoV-2 infection. Study-level background: Bulk RNA taken from unsorted whole blood was sequenced, leaving chains unpaired.

Study results and limitations: VDJdb-based annotation leaned toward anti-spike CD8 responses and missed private and CD4 specificities.

This clonotype showed up many times. The antigen is undetermined. Individual cDNA molecules were tagged with unique molecular identifiers. Via MiXCR, TCRdb re-called the 5' RACE reads, giving one row per CDR3 protein. Of around 30,000 distinct CDR3 sequences listed, about 5.8% are singletons. Per germline, CDR1 DFQATT and CDR2 SNEGSKA (reference sequence). V lost 0 bases and J lost 7, with 13 bases in between. CDR3 size: 13 residues. The chain combines TRBV20-1 with TRBJ2-7; D is unclear. The receptor was derived from an adult who was a healthcare worker with PCR-confirmed SARS-CoV-2 infection or an uninfected control (not recorded which). The sample comprised whole blood. DNA for the CDR3: TGCAGTGCTAGAGATCCCCTCCTAGGAGAGCAGTACTTC. Amino acids: CSARDPLLGEQYF.